This T cell receptor (beta chain) was recovered during a study of response to subunit inactivated influenza vaccine. The CDR3 is 15 residues long. Germline V lookup: CDR1 SNHLY, CDR2 FYNNEI. The V and J ends lost 4 bases and 4 bases respectively, with 13 bases between them. Each CDR3 protein gets one entry after TCRdb re-called the RT-PCR reads with MiXCR. Here the sample spans roughly 780,000 distinct CDR3 sequences, around 18% being singletons. The sequence was obtained from a man aged 50 to 59 who received an inactivated influenza vaccine. The chain uses TRBV2 and TRBJ2-2; perhaps TRBD2 as D (7 bases). The source material was PBMCs from blood, sampled more than 4 days after vaccination. The CDR3 here is CASSVRGGGTGELFF. In DNA form, the CDR3 reads TGTGCCAGCAGTGTGCGGGGAGGGGGCACCGGGGAGCTGTTTTTT.